These 25 T cell receptor beta chains were sequenced from one sample in a study of blood T cell repertoires in COVID-19 (dated by TCRdb to the early 2020s). Libraries were built with the immunoSEQ multiplex PCR assay. Not all clones reach the TCRdb copy of this immuneACCESS table, which keeps in-frame sequences only. Checked studies attribute under half of the gap to unresolved V genes and leave the rest unexplained. The sample records approximately 250,000 clones, 86% of which are singletons. The ten largest clones take up 5.5% to 6.5% of the sample. Source material: peripheral blood. These receptors were taken from a woman older than 75 with COVID-19, enrolled during active disease.

The chain uses TRBV28 and TRBJ1-2; D remains unclear. In germline, CDR1 is MDHEN, CDR2 SYDVKM. V was clipped by 3 bases and J by 4 bases, with 21 bases between them. The CDR3 covers 17 residues. The CDR3 coding sequence is TGTGCCAGCAGTTTTTACACTCTGGGCAGTTCAATCTATGGCTACACCTTC. Translation gives CASSFYTLGSSIYGYTF.

On this clone itself: This sample includes further DNA sequences coding for the same CDR3. The DNA for the CDR3 is TGTGCCAGCAGCCAAGGCAGTGGAAACACCATATATTTT. Protein product: CASSQGSGNTIYF. V is TRBV3-1 (or the pseudogene TRBV3-2) and J is TRBJ1-3; D gene unclear. CDR1 and CDR2 (germline): LGHDT, YNNKEL (reference sequence). The CDR3 spans 13 residues. The V end lost 1 base, the J end lost 3 bases, and 4 bases lay between the germline ends.

This clone was seen more than once but under ten times. The chain couples TRBV28 to TRBJ1-2, with a possible D match to TRBD1 (6 bases). The CDR3 runs to 14 residues. V lost 5 bases, J lost 6 bases, and 16 bases lay in between. Per the germline V gene, CDR1 is MDHEN and CDR2 is SYDVKM. As DNA, the CDR3 is TGTGCCAGCAGTCTCAGGGGCTACTCGAATGGCTACACCTTC. Protein product: CASSLRGYSNGYTF.

This clone was observed a single time. The chain joins TRBV7-2 to TRBJ1-1; 7 bases match TRBD1. Germline trimming cut 5 bases from V and 11 bases from J; bases unmatched to any gene: 14. This CDR3 spans 14 amino acids. Germline assignment: CDR1 SGHTA and CDR2 FQGNSA. In nucleotides, the CDR3 is TGTGCCAGCAGCCCTAGGGGAACAACAGGGGCGGCTTTCTTT. This codes for CASSPRGTTGAAFF.

The gene calls are TRBV23-1 and TRBJ1-4; D is perhaps TRBD1 (6 bases). TRBV23-1 is an ORF for which the function is uncertain. The V and J ends lost 3 bases and 4 bases respectively, with 24 bases between them. The length of the CDR3 is 19 residues. CDR3 protein: CASSQPELGAHKYNEKLFF. The CDR3 nucleotides read TGCGCCAGCAGTCAGCCCGAGTTGGGGGCGCATAAGTATAATGAAAAACTGTTTTTT.

The chain has TRBV6-1 and TRBJ1-1, with unresolved D. CDR1 MNHNS and CDR2 SASEGT come from the germline V gene. The CDR3 totals 13 residues. V was cut by 2 bases and J by 1 base, with 5 bases left in between. CDR3 coding DNA: TGTGCCAGCAGTGAATTGGCGAACACTGAAGCTTTCTTT. Encoded protein: CASSELANTEAFF.

V gene TRBV28 combines with J gene TRBJ2-2, with D perhaps matching TRBD1 (6 bases). CDR3 length equals 15 residues. Germline CDR1 and CDR2: MDHEN and SYDVKM. V gave up 7 bases and J gave up 1 base, with 13 bases separating them. The DNA for the CDR3 is TGTGCCAGCACCGCTGGGGGCAAGAACACCGGGGAGCTGTTTTTT. It codes for CASTAGGKNTGELFF.

This chain uses TRBV6-5 with TRBJ2-5, with TRBD1 matching 8 bases. There are 14 residues in the CDR3. The trim removed 6 bases at V and 5 bases at J, leaving 8 bases unmatched. CDR1 and CDR2 (germline): MNHEY, SVGAGI. For the CDR3, the DNA is TGTGCCAGCAGCCTCTGGACAGGGCTGGAGACCCAGTACTTC. Amino acid sequence: CASSLWTGLETQYF.

The V call is TRBV6-1, the J call TRBJ2-5; D not certain. The germline V and J ends were trimmed by 3 bases and 13 bases, with 12 bases remaining between them. This CDR3 region has 11 residues. The V gene's germline CDR1 is MNHNS and CDR2 SASEGT. This chain's CDR3 is CASSEHPSWYF. In DNA form, the CDR3 reads TGTGCCAGCAGTGAGCACCCGAGCTGGTACTTC.

CDR3 region: CASRTSSSYNSPLHF. The CDR3 DNA follows: TGTGCCAGTAGGACTTCCAGCTCCTATAATTCACCCCTCCACTTT. This chain links TRBV19 with TRBJ1-6; no reliable D call. Trimming removed 6 bases from V and 0 bases from J, with 9 bases in between. Germline values: CDR1 LNHDA, CDR2 SQIVND (reference sequence). The CDR3 totals 15 residues.

In its sample, this clone was seen once. This chain joins TRBV3-1 (or the pseudogene TRBV3-2) and TRBJ2-3; maybe TRBD2 (5 bases). V gave up 4 bases and J gave up 1 base, with 15 bases separating them. The germline CDR1 and CDR2 sequences are LGHDT and YNNKEL (reference sequence). The CDR3 spans 16 residues. CDR3 nucleotide sequence: TGTGCCAGCAGCCGTACGATCGGGGTGGGCACAGATACGCAGTATTTT. Translating gives CASSRTIGVGTDTQYF.

The chain combines TRBV11-2 with TRBJ2-5; D perhaps matches TRBD1 (6 bases). CDR1 and CDR2 from the germline V gene are SGHAT and FQNNGV. V was trimmed by 2 bases and J by 0 bases, leaving 7 bases between them. CDR3 length: 14 residues. CDR3 nucleotides: TGTGCCAGCAGCTTAAGGGGGTACCAAGAGACCCAGTACTTC. This translates into CASSLRGYQETQYF.

The rearrangement joins TRBV28 to TRBJ1-3; no clear D gene. Per the germline V gene, CDR1 is MDHEN and CDR2 is SYDVKM. CDR3 length: 15 residues. V was pared by 3 bases and J by 0 bases, with 9 bases between. CDR3: CASSLRGISGNTIYF. CDR3 bases: TGTGCCAGCAGTTTGAGAGGAATCTCTGGAAACACCATATATTTT.

In DNA form, the CDR3 reads TGCAGCGTTGATGAGGGTACGCAGTATTTT. Protein product: CSVDEGTQYF. The chain recombines TRBV29-1 with TRBJ2-3; tentative D call: TRBD2 (5 bases). This CDR3 comprises 10 residues. Looked up from germline, CDR1 is SQVTM and CDR2 is ANQGSEA. V dropped 3 bases and J dropped 8 bases, with 6 bases sitting between them.

This clone is a singleton in its sample. This chain joins TRBV27 and TRBJ2-7; no firm D call. The CDR3 length is 14 residues. V lost 2 bases, J lost 4 bases, and 12 bases lay in between. Germline CDR1 and CDR2: MNHEY and SMNVEV (reference sequence). CDR3 residues: CASSLLPAVYEQYF. CDR3 DNA sequence: TGTGCCAGCAGTTTACTCCCCGCGGTGTACGAGCAGTACTTC.

The rearrangement joins TRBV5-1 to TRBJ2-7; D is possibly TRBD1 (6 bases). This CDR3 region has 15 residues. The germline CDR1 and CDR2 sequences are SGHRS and YFSETQ. V was pared by 4 bases and J by 0 bases, with 14 bases between. CDR3 sequence (DNA): TGCGCCAGCAGCCCGCCCGGGACATCCTCCTACGAGCAGTACTTC. This encodes CASSPPGTSSYEQYF.

J is TRBJ1-4 and V is TRBV7-9, with a tentative D call TRBD1 (5 bases). This CDR3 has 14 residues. Germline V gene lookup returns CDR1 SEHNR and CDR2 FQNEAQ (reference sequence). V lost 2 bases to trimming and J lost 7 bases, with 11 bases between them. CDR3 sequence: CASSLQGLGEKLFF. Written as DNA, the CDR3 is TGTGCCAGCAGCTTACAGGGACTCGGTGAAAAACTGTTTTTT.

The V gene is TRBV24-1, the J gene TRBJ2-1, with 8 bases that match TRBD1. The germline CDR1 and CDR2 sequences are KGHDR and SFDVKD. This CDR3 comprises 16 residues. V shed 3 bases and J 2 bases; nucleotides not matched to a gene: 5. This chain's CDR3 is CATSDQTGDTYNEQFF. DNA for the CDR3: TGTGCCACCAGTGATCAGACAGGGGACACCTACAATGAGCAGTTCTTC.

The V gene is TRBV21-1, the J gene TRBJ2-7; TRBD1, the table's D call, lacks a check against the DNA. TRBV21-1 is assigned pseudogene status. The CDR3 totals 17 residues. CDR3 sequence reads: CASSTDDPGTGVDEQYV. The CDR3 bases are TGTGCCAGCAGCACGGACGACCCCGGGACAGGGGTCGACGAGCAGTACGTC.

This clone came up once. J is TRBJ2-7 and V is TRBV6-5; TRBD2 might be the D (6 bases). V gave up 8 bases and J gave up 5 bases, with 16 bases separating them. There are 13 residues in the CDR3. Germline V gives CDR1 MNHEY, CDR2 SVGAGI. CDR3 sequence reads: CASRGASGHEQYF. In nucleotides, the CDR3 is TGTGCCAGCCGCGGGGCCTCTGGGCACGAGCAGTACTTC.

The rearrangement uses TRBV5-6 and TRBJ2-5; D is undetermined. The ends were cut back, 2 bases at V and 4 bases at J, with 18 bases in the middle. Germline CDR1 is SGHDT and CDR2 is YYEEEE. There are 16 residues in the CDR3. In nucleotides, the CDR3 is TGTGCCAGCAGCTTTTCGCCCGCAGAGGCCACAGAGACCCAGTACTTC. Translating it yields CASSFSPAEATETQYF.

The V and J genes are TRBV10-3 and TRBJ1-5; D perhaps matches TRBD1 (5 bases). The CDR3 loop spans 13 amino acids. The ends were cut back, 7 bases at V and 3 bases at J, with 10 bases in the middle. Germline CDR1 reads ENHRY; CDR2 reads SYGVKD. The CDR3 reads CAIMAGTNQPQHF. CDR3 sequence (DNA): TGTGCCATCATGGCGGGGACCAATCAGCCCCAGCATTTT.

The rearrangement uses TRBV9 and TRBJ2-3; 13 bases are a match to TRBD2. The CDR3 length is 15 residues. Per germline, CDR1 SGDLS and CDR2 YYNGEE. J was trimmed by 6 bases and V by 4 bases; bases with no gene match: 5. The CDR3 protein is CASSSLAGGIDTQYF. The CDR3 coding sequence is TGTGCCAGCAGCTCACTAGCGGGGGGGATTGATACGCAGTATTTT.

DNA of the CDR3: TGTGCCAGCAGTGACAGGGGGCTGTTCGAAAAACTGTTTTTT. Translation: CASSDRGLFEKLFF. The V gene is TRBV2, the J gene TRBJ1-4; 8 bases align to TRBD1. The germline V gene has CDR1 SNHLY and CDR2 FYNNEI. Losses at the gene ends were 3 bases for V and 8 bases for J; bases not matched to a gene: 5. The CDR3 contains 14 residues.

The chain employs TRBV2 and TRBJ1-6; a weak D match, TRBD1 (5 bases). Looked up from germline, CDR1 is SNHLY and CDR2 is FYNNEI. This CDR3 has 16 amino acids. The V end was cut by 2 bases, the J end by 4 bases, with 12 bases between. In DNA, the CDR3 is TGTGCCAGCAGTGAACGGGGCGGGGAATATAATTCACCCCTCCACTTT. Protein sequence: CASSERGGEYNSPLHF.